A selection of T cell receptor beta chains follows, all from one sample in a study of beta chain features in type 1 diabetes. Data came from immunoSEQ multiplex PCR; TCRdb stores just in-frame clones and leaves some out. The data contain approximately 250,000 clones, approximately 25% of them singletons. The specimen was naive CD4+ T cells from blood. These receptors were collected from a woman in her thirties with type 1 diabetes. CDR3s include the opening cysteine and the closing phenylalanine or tryptophan. Each record gives: clone size, J gene, V gene, D gene, CDR3 DNA, CDR3 protein. A D gene is named only where the DNA matches it firmly. Size is omitted from some rows. Given values are once, few, many or a class for expanded clones.

clone size: few; J gene: TRBJ2-3; V gene: TRBV29-1; D gene: .; CDR3 DNA: TGCAGCGTTGAAGCGGGAGGCACAGATACGCAGTATTTT; CDR3 protein: CSVEAGGTDTQYF
clone size: few; J gene: TRBJ2-1; V gene: TRBV28; D gene: .; CDR3 DNA: TGTGCCAGCAGTTTGGGTGGGAGTGAGCAGTTCTTC; CDR3 protein: CASSLGGSEQFF
clone size: .; J gene: TRBJ2-5; V gene: TRBV5-1; D gene: .; CDR3 DNA: TGCGCCAGCAGCTTAGTCGGGAGAGAGACCCAGTACTTC; CDR3 protein: CASSLVGRETQYF
clone size: few; J gene: TRBJ2-1; V gene: TRBV4-1; D gene: .; CDR3 DNA: TGCGCCAGCAGCCAAGAGCGGGCCGGTACCTACAATGAGCAGTTCTTC; CDR3 protein: CASSQERAGTYNEQFF
clone size: .; J gene: TRBJ1-2; V gene: TRBV9; D gene: TRBD1; CDR3 DNA: TGTGCCAGCAGCGCCACAGGGGTAACCTATGGCTACACCTTC; CDR3 protein: CASSATGVTYGYTF
clone size: .; J gene: TRBJ2-7; V gene: TRBV7-9; D gene: TRBD2; CDR3 DNA: TGTGCCAGCAGCTCCGGGGGCGGACTAGCAGCCTCCTACGAGCAGTACTTC; CDR3 protein: CASSSGGGLAASYEQYF
clone size: few; J gene: TRBJ2-1; V gene: TRBV7-3; D gene: TRBD1; CDR3 DNA: TGTGCCAGCAGCCCCTGGACAGGGGGCAATGAGCAGTTCTTC; CDR3 protein: CASSPWTGGNEQFF
clone size: .; J gene: TRBJ1-1; V gene: TRBV15; D gene: .; CDR3 DNA: TGTGCCACCAGGTCCCGGAACACTGAAGCTTTCTTT; CDR3 protein: CATRSRNTEAFF
clone size: .; J gene: TRBJ2-2; V gene: TRBV29-1; D gene: TRBD1; CDR3 DNA: TGCAGCGGGCAGACAGGGGATCCCGGGGAGCTGTTTTTT; CDR3 protein: CSGQTGDPGELFF
clone size: few; J gene: TRBJ1-3; V gene: TRBV5-1; D gene: .; CDR3 DNA: TGCGCCAGCACGGAGACAGGTGGAAACACCATATATTTT; CDR3 protein: CASTETGGNTIYF
clone size: few; J gene: TRBJ2-1; V gene: TRBV14; D gene: .; CDR3 DNA: TGTGCCAGCAGCCAGGACTACTCCTACAATGAGCAGTTCTTC; CDR3 protein: CASSQDYSYNEQFF
clone size: .; J gene: TRBJ2-5; V gene: TRBV6-6; D gene: TRBD2; CDR3 DNA: TGTGCCAGCAGTCTTTCCTCTAGCGGAGGCCAAGAGACCCAGTACTTC; CDR3 protein: CASSLSSSGGQETQYF
clone size: few; J gene: TRBJ2-1; V gene: TRBV2; D gene: .; CDR3 DNA: TGTGCCAGCAGTCCCTGGGCCTCATCGACCTTCTTC; CDR3 protein: CASSPWASSTFF
clone size: few; J gene: TRBJ1-2; V gene: TRBV2; D gene: TRBD1; CDR3 DNA: TGTGCCAGCAGTCTACAGGGGCGAGCATGGAAAACCTTC; CDR3 protein: CASSLQGRAWKTF
clone size: few; J gene: TRBJ2-1; V gene: TRBV29-1; D gene: .; CDR3 DNA: TGCAGCGTTGTAAGGGGCCAGTTTCACAATGAGCAGTTCTTC; CDR3 protein: CSVVRGQFHNEQFF
clone size: .; J gene: TRBJ2-7; V gene: TRBV27; D gene: .; CDR3 DNA: TGTGCCAGCAGTTTAAGTAGGGACTTCGTTCCCTACGAGCAGTACTTC; CDR3 protein: CASSLSRDFVPYEQYF
clone size: once; J gene: TRBJ1-4; V gene: TRBV5-1; D gene: TRBD1; CDR3 DNA: TGCGCCAGCAGCTTCCAGGGGGTAGTCGGTGAAAAACTGTTTTTT; CDR3 protein: CASSFQGVVGEKLFF
clone size: .; J gene: TRBJ2-5; V gene: TRBV30; D gene: .; CDR3 DNA: TGTGCCTGGAGTCAGTGGGAGGAGACCCAGTACTTC; CDR3 protein: CAWSQWEETQYF
clone size: .; J gene: TRBJ2-5; V gene: TRBV5-1; D gene: .; CDR3 DNA: TGCGCCAGCAGGACCCAGGGAAAAGAGACCCAGTACTTC; CDR3 protein: CASRTQGKETQYF
clone size: .; J gene: TRBJ1-5; V gene: TRBV2; D gene: .; CDR3 DNA: TGTGCCAGCAGTGACTACAGGGCGAATCAGCCCCAGCATTTT; CDR3 protein: CASSDYRANQPQHF
clone size: .; J gene: TRBJ1-1; V gene: TRBV6-1; D gene: .; CDR3 DNA: TGTGCCAGCAGACTCCAGGGCGATGACACTGAAGCTTTCTTT; CDR3 protein: CASRLQGDDTEAFF
clone size: .; J gene: TRBJ1-1; V gene: TRBV19; D gene: .; CDR3 DNA: TGTGCCAGCCGTAGGGGAAACACTGAAGCTTTCTTT; CDR3 protein: CASRRGNTEAFF
clone size: few; J gene: TRBJ1-1; V gene: TRBV30; D gene: .; CDR3 DNA: TGTGCCTGGGGGGCGTCTAACACTGAAGCTTTCTTT; CDR3 protein: CAWGASNTEAFF
clone size: few; J gene: TRBJ1-1; V gene: TRBV21-1; D gene: .; CDR3 DNA: TGTGCCAGCAGCAATATGGCGAACACTGAAGCTTTCTTT; CDR3 protein: CASSNMANTEAFF
clone size: few; J gene: TRBJ2-1; V gene: TRBV30; D gene: TRBD2; CDR3 DNA: TGTGCCTGGAACCCTATAGCGGGGTCATACAATGAGCAGTTCTTC; CDR3 protein: CAWNPIAGSYNEQFF
clone size: .; J gene: TRBJ2-2; V gene: TRBV25-1; D gene: TRBD1; CDR3 DNA: TGTGCCAGCAGTGAGCCGGGACAGGCGAACACCGGGGAGCTGTTTTTT; CDR3 protein: CASSEPGQANTGELFF
clone size: .; J gene: TRBJ2-2; V gene: TRBV4-1; D gene: .; CDR3 DNA: TGCGCCAGCAGCCACCCCACGGGGGTCCCGAACACCGGGGAGCTGTTTTTT; CDR3 protein: CASSHPTGVPNTGELFF
clone size: .; J gene: TRBJ1-1; V gene: TRBV5-4; D gene: .; CDR3 DNA: TGTGCCAGCGGGAATATAGGGGAAACGACTGAAGCTTTCTTT; CDR3 protein: CASGNIGETTEAFF
clone size: .; J gene: TRBJ2-5; V gene: TRBV28; D gene: TRBD2; CDR3 DNA: TGTGCCAGCAGTTTATCGTATACTAGCGGGATCAAAGAGACCCAGTACTTC; CDR3 protein: CASSLSYTSGIKETQYF
clone size: few; J gene: TRBJ2-5; V gene: TRBV29-1; D gene: TRBD1; CDR3 DNA: TGCAGCGTTGCCGGGACAGCTCAAGAGACCCAGTACTTC; CDR3 protein: CSVAGTAQETQYF
clone size: few; J gene: TRBJ1-4; V gene: TRBV2; D gene: .; CDR3 DNA: TGTGCCAGCAGTGTCGCTAGGGGTTACGAAAAACTGTTTTTT; CDR3 protein: CASSVARGYEKLFF
clone size: .; J gene: TRBJ2-1; V gene: TRBV6-5; D gene: TRBD2; CDR3 DNA: TGTGCCAGCAGCCGGGGGGAGGCCTACAATGAGCAGTTCTTC; CDR3 protein: CASSRGEAYNEQFF
clone size: .; J gene: TRBJ2-7; V gene: TRBV2; D gene: TRBD2; CDR3 DNA: TGTGCCAGCGGACTAGCGGGAGCCTACGAGCAGTACTTC; CDR3 protein: CASGLAGAYEQYF
clone size: .; J gene: TRBJ2-6; V gene: TRBV7-3; D gene: TRBD1; CDR3 DNA: TGTGCCAGCAGCCCAGGGACAGGACTTTGGACCAACGTCCTGACTTTC; CDR3 protein: CASSPGTGLWTNVLTF
clone size: .; J gene: TRBJ2-1; V gene: TRBV5-1; D gene: TRBD2; CDR3 DNA: TGCGCCAGCAGCTTGGGACTAGCGGGTGACAATGAGCAGTTCTTC; CDR3 protein: CASSLGLAGDNEQFF
clone size: once; J gene: TRBJ2-3; V gene: TRBV15; D gene: .; CDR3 DNA: TGTGCCACCAGCAAGCAAGTCACAGATACGCAGTATTTT; CDR3 protein: CATSKQVTDTQYF
clone size: few; J gene: TRBJ1-2; V gene: TRBV11-2; D gene: .; CDR3 DNA: TGTGCCAGCAGCTTAGGGCAACCTTCCTATGGCTACACCTTC; CDR3 protein: CASSLGQPSYGYTF
clone size: few; J gene: TRBJ2-4; V gene: TRBV4-1; D gene: .; CDR3 DNA: TGCGCCAGCAGCCAAAAGACTCGGGAGTTAGTCGTTTCCAAAAACATTCAGTACTTC; CDR3 protein: CASSQKTRELVVSKNIQYF
clone size: once; J gene: TRBJ1-5; V gene: TRBV7-2; D gene: .; CDR3 DNA: TGTGCCAGCAGCAGAGAGGGAACAGATCAGCCCCAGCATTTT; CDR3 protein: CASSREGTDQPQHF
clone size: .; J gene: TRBJ2-7; V gene: TRBV10-3; D gene: TRBD2; CDR3 DNA: TGTGCCATCAGTGAGGGGGTAGCGGGAGCGGACGAGCAGTACTTC; CDR3 protein: CAISEGVAGADEQYF
clone size: few; J gene: TRBJ2-7; V gene: TRBV23-1; D gene: TRBD1; CDR3 DNA: TGCGCCAGCAGTCAATCCTCCGGGACAGGATTTTACGAGCAGTACTTC; CDR3 protein: CASSQSSGTGFYEQYF
clone size: few; J gene: TRBJ2-5; V gene: TRBV18; D gene: .; CDR3 DNA: TGTGCCAGCTCACGTACCGGACAGCAAGAGACCCAGTACTTC; CDR3 protein: CASSRTGQQETQYF
clone size: few; J gene: TRBJ1-1; V gene: TRBV13; D gene: .; CDR3 DNA: TGTGCCAGCAGCTTAATACAGGGCACTGAAGCTTTCTTT; CDR3 protein: CASSLIQGTEAFF
clone size: .; J gene: TRBJ1-5; V gene: TRBV4-1; D gene: TRBD1; CDR3 DNA: TGCGCCAGCAGCCGAAATTCCGACAGGGGTAACAATCAGCCCCAGCATTTT; CDR3 protein: CASSRNSDRGNNQPQHF
clone size: few; J gene: TRBJ2-1; V gene: TRBV29-1; D gene: .; CDR3 DNA: TGCAGCGTCAGACATCTCCTTTACAATGAGCAGTTCTTC; CDR3 protein: CSVRHLLYNEQFF
clone size: .; J gene: TRBJ2-5; V gene: TRBV18; D gene: .; CDR3 DNA: TGTGCCAGCTCACCACGCGGGATGGGAGAGACCCAGTACTTC; CDR3 protein: CASSPRGMGETQYF
clone size: .; J gene: TRBJ2-1; V gene: TRBV13; D gene: TRBD1; CDR3 DNA: TGTGCCAGCAACAGGGGCACCTACAATGAGCAGTTCTTC; CDR3 protein: CASNRGTYNEQFF
clone size: .; J gene: TRBJ1-2; V gene: TRBV2; D gene: .; CDR3 DNA: TGTGCCAGCAGTGAAGCTGGCAGGGGCTATGGCTACACCTTC; CDR3 protein: CASSEAGRGYGYTF
clone size: once; J gene: TRBJ1-1; V gene: TRBV30; D gene: .; CDR3 DNA: TGTGCCTGGAGTATCGGTCCGAACACTGAAGCTTTCTTT; CDR3 protein: CAWSIGPNTEAFF
clone size: .; J gene: TRBJ1-5; V gene: TRBV6-6; D gene: .; CDR3 DNA: TGTGCCAGCAGTTACTCCCGGGGGGGGCAGCCCCAGCATTTT; CDR3 protein: CASSYSRGGQPQHF
clone size: .; J gene: TRBJ2-7; V gene: TRBV19; D gene: TRBD2; CDR3 DNA: TGTGCCAGTAGTATACGGTTCGGGACTAGCGGGGCCTACGAGCAGTACTTC; CDR3 protein: CASSIRFGTSGAYEQYF
clone size: once; J gene: TRBJ1-2; V gene: TRBV6-5; D gene: TRBD1; CDR3 DNA: TGTGCCAGCAGTTACTCGCAGGGACAGGGGTCTGAGACCTTC; CDR3 protein: CASSYSQGQGSETF